The 30 T cell receptor beta chains given below trace back to one sample, sequenced in a study of T cell repertoires in cytomegalovirus infection. TCRdb called the reads again in MiXCR, with one record for every CDR3 protein. Of about 500,000 distinct CDR3 sequences listed, 33% are singletons. The antigens these receptors bind are not known. Sequenced here: cultured PBMCs, sampled from culture after CMV antigen stimulation. The receptor set was obtained from a human donor in good health (CMV status not recorded). Some clones in this sample may be carry-over from other donors' samples.

V and J are TRBV11-2 and TRBJ2-1; 10 positions match TRBD2. This CDR3 spans 15 amino acids. Germline loops: CDR1 SGHAT, CDR2 FQNNGV. Trimming took 6 bases from V and 4 from J; bases not matched to a gene: 6. The CDR3 here is CASRPGLAEYNEQFF. CDR3 sequence (DNA): TGTGCCAGCAGACCAGGACTAGCGGAGTACAATGAGCAGTTCTTC.

The chain links TRBV29-1 to TRBJ2-7, with D possibly being TRBD1 (5 bases). The CDR3 consists of 11 residues. CDR1 and CDR2 (germline): SQVTM, ANQGSEA. Trimming took off 4 bases at V and 5 bases at J, with 9 bases between the two ends. CDR3 protein: CSVGRGNEQYF. For the CDR3, the DNA is TGCAGCGTTGGTAGGGGCAACGAGCAGTACTTC.

A few counts support this clonotype. This sequence joins TRBV6-1 and TRBJ1-5; D ambiguous. CDR3 length: 13 amino acids. The V gene's germline CDR1 is MNHNS and CDR2 SASEGT. The ends were cut back, 2 bases at V and 8 bases at J, with 10 bases in the middle. CDR3 bases: TGTGCCAGCAGTGAACTGGGGAGGGAGCCCCAGCATTTT. This encodes CASSELGREPQHF.

This chain links TRBV4-1 with TRBJ2-2, with TRBD2 matching over 11 bases. Germline-derived CDR1 and CDR2 are MGHRA and YSYEKL. Trimming took 4 bases from V and 7 from J; bases not matched to a gene: 11. The CDR3 loop spans 17 amino acids. The CDR3 nucleotides read TGCGCCAGCAGCCCAAGCGTAGCGGGAGGGATGGTCGGGGAGCTGTTTTTT. Translation gives CASSPSVAGGMVGELFF.

This clonotype was observed at least ten times. The CDR3 region is CASSLDQGSYGYTF. As DNA, the CDR3 is TGCGCCAGCAGCTTGGACCAGGGAAGCTATGGCTACACCTTC. The chain carries TRBV5-1 and TRBJ1-2; TRBD1 is a possible D gene (5 bases). From germline, CDR1 is SGHRS and CDR2 YFSETQ. The V gene lost 0 bases and the J gene lost 4 bases, with 10 bases spanning the gap. This CDR3 has 14 amino acids.

This clonotype was found a few times. The chain links TRBV30 to TRBJ2-5; TRBD1 matches 9 bases. The CDR3 loop spans 16 amino acids. V lost 4 bases to trimming and J lost 7 bases; unmatched junction nucleotides: 16. Germline CDR1 reads GTSNPN; CDR2 reads SVGIG (reference sequence). For the CDR3, the DNA is TGTGCCTGGAAGTACTCTGGGACAGGGCGAGGTCTGACCCAGTACTTC. It specifies CAWKYSGTGRGLTQYF.

This clonotype was recorded a few times. The genes are TRBV12-3 or TRBV12-4 and TRBJ1-4; 9 bases are a match to TRBD1. J gave up 7 bases and V 1 base, and 4 bases lay outside the gene matches. The CDR3 consists of 15 residues. CDR3 DNA: TGTGCCAGCAGTTTAGGGGACAGGGAAGGTGAAAAACTGTTTTTT. Translating gives CASSLGDREGEKLFF.

This clonotype was seen more than once but under ten times. The DNA of the CDR3 is TGTGCCAGCAGTCGCACGCTGGGGGGCAATGAGCAGTTCTTC. This sequence encodes CASSRTLGGNEQFF. This chain connects TRBV6-6 to TRBJ2-1; weak D call: TRBD2 (6 bases). The V end lost 5 bases, the J end lost 6 bases, and 14 bases lay between the germline ends. CDR1 and CDR2 from the germline V gene are MNHNY and SVGAGI (reference sequence). CDR3 length: 14 residues.

The sample holds one count of this clonotype. The chain has TRBV6-2 or TRBV6-3 and TRBJ2-3, with 10 bases lining up with TRBD2. The V gene's germline CDR1 is MNHEY and CDR2 SVGEGT. This CDR3 is built from 17 residues. V lost 5 bases, J lost 0 bases, and 8 bases stayed unmatched. In DNA form, the CDR3 reads TGTGCCAGCAGTGCTCTCACTAGCGGGACTAGCACAGATACGCAGTATTTT. This encodes CASSALTSGTSTDTQYF.

This clonotype was seen many times. The gene calls are TRBV7-2 and TRBJ2-2, with TRBD2 identical over 11 bases. Germline assignment: CDR1 SGHTA and CDR2 FQGNSA. The CDR3 totals 17 residues. J was trimmed by 7 bases and V by 2 bases; bases with no gene match: 9. CDR3 protein: CASSLPILAGESGELFF. The CDR3 DNA reads as TGTGCCAGCAGCTTACCAATACTAGCGGGAGAGAGCGGGGAGCTGTTTTTT.

V is TRBV12-3 or TRBV12-4 and J is TRBJ2-5, with TRBD2 identical over 8 bases. V shed 9 bases and J 5 bases; nucleotides not matched to a gene: 8. This CDR3 is 13 amino acids long. The CDR3 DNA reads TGTGCCAGTACTAGCGGTTTATTCGAGACCCAGTACTTC. Translating gives CASTSGLFETQYF.

This clonotype was seen a handful of times. This CDR3 is CASSETGGGGGYTF. The CDR3 DNA is TGCGCCAGCAGTGAGACCGGTGGAGGCGGCGGCTACACCTTC. The chain recombines TRBV10-2 with TRBJ1-2; D uncertain. The CDR3 runs to 14 residues. Germline CDR1 reads WSHSY; CDR2 reads SAAADI. The V gene lost 2 bases and the J gene lost 8 bases, with 15 bases spanning the gap.

This sequence joins TRBV7-8 and TRBJ2-1; D is ambiguous. V was shortened by 5 bases and J by 5 bases, with 16 bases between the two germline ends. Germline-derived CDR1 and CDR2 are SGHVS and FQNEAQ. The CDR3 is 15 residues long. The CDR3 reads CASSAHRVLNNEQFF. For the CDR3, the DNA is TGTGCCAGCAGCGCTCACCGGGTATTGAACAATGAGCAGTTCTTC.

J is TRBJ2-1 and V is TRBV19, with TRBD2 matching over 9 bases. CDR1 is LNHDA and CDR2 is SQIVND in the germline V gene (reference sequence). The CDR3 length is 17 residues. Trimming cost V 5 bases and J 6 bases; bases outside gene matches: 14. The CDR3 loop is CASSLLAGAWGGNEQFF. CDR3 sequence (DNA): TGTGCCAGTAGTCTCTTAGCGGGAGCCTGGGGGGGCAATGAGCAGTTCTTC.

The chain links TRBV6-1 to TRBJ1-1, with 7 bases identical to TRBD1. Per germline, CDR1 MNHNS and CDR2 SASEGT. V was clipped by 8 bases and J by 0 bases; unmatched bases: 3. The CDR3 spans 13 residues. The CDR3 DNA follows: TGTGCCAGCGCGGGACAGATGAACACTGAAGCTTTCTTT. Protein sequence: CASAGQMNTEAFF.

This clonotype showed up just a few times. This rearrangement joins TRBV6-6 to TRBJ2-2, with D perhaps matching TRBD2 (6 bases). The CDR3 length is 15 residues. Trimming took off 5 bases at V and 2 bases at J, with 12 bases between the two ends. Germline V lookup: CDR1 MNHNY, CDR2 SVGAGI (reference sequence). Here the CDR3 DNA reads TGTGCCAGCAGTGGTCTAGCGCTCAACACCGGGGAGCTGTTTTTT. Its protein product is CASSGLALNTGELFF.

This clonotype was seen a few times. The gene calls are TRBV7-8 and TRBJ2-5; 9 bases fit TRBD1. J gave up 4 bases and V 1 base, and 7 bases lay outside the gene matches. Per the germline V gene, CDR1 is SGHVS and CDR2 is FQNEAQ. The CDR3 sequence is 16 residues long. CDR3 coding DNA: TGTGCCAGCAGCTTAGGGGGACAGGGAGGGAGAGAGACCCAGTACTTC. Encoded protein: CASSLGGQGGRETQYF. The complete variable domain, with remaining parts taken from reference TRBV7-8 and TRBJ2-5, reads GAGVSQSPRYKVAKRGQDVALRCDPISGHVSLFWYQQALGQGPEFLTYFQNEAQLDKSGLPSDRFFAERPEGSVSTLKIQRTQQEDSAVYLCASSLGGQGGRETQYFGPGTRLLVL.

This clonotype was detected only a few times. The rearrangement joins TRBV11-2 to TRBJ2-7, with 8 nucleotides matching TRBD2. The CDR3 is made up of 17 amino acids. Germline values: CDR1 SGHAT, CDR2 FQNNGV. The ends lost 1 base at V and 3 bases at J; junction bases unmatched: 11. CDR3: CASSLGNGQRGYYEQYF. The DNA of the CDR3 is TGTGCCAGCAGCTTAGGAAACGGCCAGCGGGGGTACTACGAGCAGTACTTC.

This clonotype was picked up many times. The CDR3 loop is CASSLRSGRSYEQYV. CDR3 in DNA: TGTGCCAGCAGCTTACGTTCGGGACGATCCTACGAGCAGTACGTC. The rearrangement links TRBV7-8 to TRBJ2-7; either TRBD1 or TRBD2 may supply D (5 bases each). Germline loops: CDR1 SGHVS, CDR2 FQNEAQ. The CDR3 has 15 amino acids. Trimming left V 2 bases short and J 1 base short, with 12 bases between.

The chain employs TRBV6-6 and TRBJ2-7, with D possibly matching TRBD2 (5 bases). The CDR3 runs 12 residues. Trimming took off 6 bases at V and 3 bases at J, with 9 bases between the two ends. Germline values: CDR1 MNHNY, CDR2 SVGAGI (reference sequence). The CDR3 is CASSPRGYEQYV. For the CDR3, the DNA is TGTGCCAGCAGCCCCCGGGGCTACGAGCAGTACGTC.

The chain links TRBV20-1 to TRBJ2-7; D is unclear. V lost 3 bases, J lost 0 bases, and 15 bases lay in between. The CDR3 covers 15 residues. Germline-derived CDR1 and CDR2 are DFQATT and SNEGSKA (reference sequence). This chain's CDR3 is CSASPGPRSSYEQYF. The CDR3 DNA reads TGCAGTGCTAGCCCTGGTCCCCGGAGCTCCTACGAGCAGTACTTC.

The chain employs TRBV7-3 and TRBJ2-2; D gene ambiguous. The germline V and J ends were trimmed by 5 bases and 6 bases, with 10 bases remaining between them. Per germline, CDR1 SGHTA and CDR2 FQGTGA. CDR3 length equals 13 residues. The CDR3 sequence is CASSPHEAGELFF. The DNA of the CDR3 is TGTGCCAGCAGCCCCCATGAGGCCGGGGAGCTGTTTTTT.

The J gene is TRBJ2-7, the V gene TRBV20-1, with D hard to call. The ends were cut back, 0 bases at V and 3 bases at J, with 15 bases in the middle. CDR1 is DFQATT and CDR2 is SNEGSKA in the germline V gene (reference sequence). The CDR3 contains 15 residues. CDR3 loop: CSARDHIRASYEQYF. CDR3 nucleotide sequence: TGCAGTGCTAGAGATCACATTAGGGCGAGCTACGAGCAGTACTTC.

This clonotype was detected a few times. The V and J genes are TRBV19 and TRBJ1-2; weak D call: TRBD1 (6 bases). Trimming pared 10 bases from V and 4 bases from J, leaving 16 bases between. The CDR3 length is 13 residues. The V gene's germline CDR1 is LNHDA and CDR2 SQIVND (reference sequence). The chain's CDR3 is CATRWGAAYGYTF. In DNA, the CDR3 is TGTGCCACCCGTTGGGGGGCGGCCTATGGCTACACCTTC.

V usage is TRBV12-3 or TRBV12-4 and J usage is TRBJ2-7; 10 bases fit TRBD1. This CDR3 comprises 15 residues. V shed 6 bases, J shed 3 bases, and the junction held 8 bases outside the gene matches. The chain's CDR3 is CASSLSRDRGYEQYF. Written as DNA, the CDR3 is TGTGCCAGCAGCCTGAGCCGGGACAGGGGCTACGAGCAGTACTTC.

The chain links TRBV20-1 to TRBJ2-1; D gene unclear. This CDR3 has 14 residues. V gave up 0 bases and J gave up 10 bases, with 16 bases separating them. Germline CDR1 DFQATT, CDR2 SNEGSKA (reference sequence). The CDR3 bases are TGCAGTGCTAGAGATACGGCAGGAAGCTGGGAGCAGTTCTTC. Amino acids: CSARDTAGSWEQFF.

This chain links TRBV20-1 with TRBJ1-1, with TRBD1 matching over 8 bases. Germline values: CDR1 DFQATT, CDR2 SNEGSKA (reference sequence). The V segment lost 0 bases and the J segment 2 bases; nucleotides outside the gene matches: 5. This CDR3 contains 15 residues. The CDR3 loop is CSAREIQGDNTEAFF. The CDR3 DNA is TGCAGTGCTAGAGAGATACAGGGGGATAACACTGAAGCTTTCTTT.

The chain recombines TRBV5-4 with TRBJ2-5; D possibly corresponds to TRBD1 (5 bases). In germline, CDR1 is SGHNT, CDR2 YYREEE (reference sequence). The CDR3 loop spans 14 amino acids. Trimming shortened V by 0 bases and J by 2 bases, and 8 bases separated the two germline ends. DNA for the CDR3: TGTGCCAGCAGCTTGGCTCAGGGTCAAGAGACCCAGTACTTC. Translated, it gives CASSLAQGQETQYF.

A few counts support this clonotype. The chain has TRBV27 and TRBJ2-2, with D unresolved. This CDR3 spans 14 amino acids. Trimming cost V 3 bases and J 6 bases, with 11 bases left between them. The V gene's germline CDR1 is MNHEY and CDR2 SMNVEV (reference sequence). The CDR3 region is CASSLAPPPGELFF. The CDR3 DNA reads as TGTGCCAGCAGTTTGGCTCCTCCCCCCGGGGAGCTGTTTTTT.

This clonotype has a single count. This chain links TRBV29-1 with TRBJ2-3; 7 nucleotides match TRBD2. Germline V CDR1 and CDR2: SQVTM, ANQGSEA. With 4 bases clipped from V and 0 bases from J, the junction kept 1 base outside the gene matches. The CDR3 has 13 residues. The CDR3 loop reads CSVGLASTDTQYF. The CDR3 DNA follows: TGCAGCGTTGGACTAGCTAGCACAGATACGCAGTATTTT.